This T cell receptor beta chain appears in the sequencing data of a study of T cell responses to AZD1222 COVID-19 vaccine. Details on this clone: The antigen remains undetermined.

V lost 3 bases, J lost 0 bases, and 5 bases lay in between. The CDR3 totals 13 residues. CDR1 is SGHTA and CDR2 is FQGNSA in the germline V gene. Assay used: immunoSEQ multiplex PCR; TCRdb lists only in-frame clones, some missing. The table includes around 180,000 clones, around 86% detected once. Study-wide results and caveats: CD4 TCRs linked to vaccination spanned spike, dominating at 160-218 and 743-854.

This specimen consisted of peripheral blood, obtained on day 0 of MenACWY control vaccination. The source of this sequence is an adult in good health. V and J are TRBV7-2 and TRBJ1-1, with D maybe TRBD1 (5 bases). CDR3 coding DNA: TGTGCCAGCAGCTTCAGGGTGAACACTGAAGCTTTCTTT. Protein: CASSFRVNTEAFF.